Only a few counts were recorded for the clone carrying this T cell receptor beta chain. Its antigen is not identified. This sample stems from a study of CD8 T cells in ankylosing spondylitis. The study, taken as a whole, reports: Characteristic of ankylosing spondylitis blood, it appeared, was a TCR beta motif comprising about 8 highly homologous variants. The study looked at matched synovial fluid samples from ankylosing spondylitis patients. Disease-linked clones were reported to be significantly enriched there.

Losses at the gene ends were 7 bases for V and 6 bases for J; bases not matched to a gene: 6. The CDR3 runs to 14 residues. Preparation of TCR beta libraries was done by quantitative 5'-RACE with molecular barcodes. TCRdb analysed the 5' RACE reads with MiXCR anew, one entry per CDR3 protein. The table has under 120,000 distinct CDR3 sequences, less than 25% seen once. The sequence came from a male donor with ankylosing spondylitis. This sequence joins TRBV12-3 or TRBV12-4 and TRBJ2-1; 10 nucleotides match TRBD2. The sequenced material came from synovial fluid, either unsorted or a sorted T cell fraction (not recorded which). CDR3 sequence: CASTPTSGINEQFF. CDR3 in DNA: TGTGCCAGCACCCCCACTAGCGGGATCAATGAGCAGTTCTTC.